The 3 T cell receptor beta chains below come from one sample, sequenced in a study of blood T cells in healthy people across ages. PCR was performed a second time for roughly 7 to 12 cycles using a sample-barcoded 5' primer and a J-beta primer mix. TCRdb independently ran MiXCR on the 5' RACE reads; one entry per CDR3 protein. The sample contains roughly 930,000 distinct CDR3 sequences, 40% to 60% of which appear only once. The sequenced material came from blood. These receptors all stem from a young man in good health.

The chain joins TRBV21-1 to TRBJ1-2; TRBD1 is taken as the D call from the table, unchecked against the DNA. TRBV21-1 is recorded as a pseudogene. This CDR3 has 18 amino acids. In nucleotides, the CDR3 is TGTGCCAGCAGCAAAGCCAGACAGGGTGTTCGAACCCACTCTGGCTACACCTTC. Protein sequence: CASSKARQGVRTHSGYTF.

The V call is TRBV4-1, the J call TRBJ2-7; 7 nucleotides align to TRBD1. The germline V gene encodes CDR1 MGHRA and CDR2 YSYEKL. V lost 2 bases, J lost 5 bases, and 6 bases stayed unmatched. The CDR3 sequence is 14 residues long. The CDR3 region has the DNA TGCGCCAGCAGCCAACTAGGGGGCAAGGACGAGCAGTACTTC. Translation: CASSQLGGKDEQYF.

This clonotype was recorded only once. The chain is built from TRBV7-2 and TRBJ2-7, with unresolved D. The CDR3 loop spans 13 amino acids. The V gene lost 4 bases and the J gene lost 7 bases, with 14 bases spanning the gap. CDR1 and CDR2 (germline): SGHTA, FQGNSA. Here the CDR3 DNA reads TGTGCCAGCAGCTCCCTGGGCCCCGGTGAGCAGTACTTC. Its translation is CASSSLGPGEQYF.